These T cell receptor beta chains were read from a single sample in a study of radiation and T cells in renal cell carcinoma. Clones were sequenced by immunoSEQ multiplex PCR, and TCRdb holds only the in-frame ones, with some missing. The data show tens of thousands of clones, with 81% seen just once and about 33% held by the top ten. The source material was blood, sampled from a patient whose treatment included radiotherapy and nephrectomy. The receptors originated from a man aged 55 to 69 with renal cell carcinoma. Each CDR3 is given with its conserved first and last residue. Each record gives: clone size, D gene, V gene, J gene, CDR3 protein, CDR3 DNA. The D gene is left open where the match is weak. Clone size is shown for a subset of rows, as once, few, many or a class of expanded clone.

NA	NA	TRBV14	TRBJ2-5	CASSPLRGGTETQYF	TGTGCCAGCAGCCCCCTCCGTGGGGGGACAGAGACCCAGTACTTC
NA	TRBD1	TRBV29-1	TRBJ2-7	CSVEAGTGVSGQYF	TGCAGCGTTGAGGCCGGGACAGGAGTCAGCGGGCAGTACTTC
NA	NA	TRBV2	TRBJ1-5	CASSGGFQGAINQPQHF	TGTGCCAGCAGTGGGGGGTTTCAAGGGGCCATCAATCAGCCCCAGCATTTT
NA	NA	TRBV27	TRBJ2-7	CASSPGAGVLEQYF	TGTGCCAGCAGTCCCGGGGCAGGGGTATTGGAGCAGTACTTC
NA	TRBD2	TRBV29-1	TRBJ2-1	CSVAPSGYNDGQFF	TGCAGCGTTGCGCCTAGCGGGTACAATGATGGGCAGTTCTTC
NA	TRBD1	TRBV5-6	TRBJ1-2	CASSPFLIAPQGDYGYTF	TGTGCCAGCAGCCCGTTTCTCATAGCTCCACAGGGGGACTATGGCTACACCTTC
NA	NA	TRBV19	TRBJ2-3	CASSVKDTQYF	TGTGCCAGTAGCGTTAAAGATACGCAGTATTTT
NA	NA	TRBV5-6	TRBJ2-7	CASSFLALNYEQYF	TGTGCCAGCAGCTTCTTGGCGCTGAACTACGAGCAGTACTTC
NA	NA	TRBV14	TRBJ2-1	CASSQLFFGGRSYNEQFF	TGTGCCAGCAGCCAATTGTTTTTCGGAGGCCGCTCCTACAATGAGCAGTTCTTC
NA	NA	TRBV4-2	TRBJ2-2	CASSQVVGATGELFF	TGTGCCAGCAGCCAAGTAGTAGGGGCCACCGGGGAGCTGTTTTTT
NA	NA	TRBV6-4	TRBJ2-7	CASSPRLGYEQYF	TGTGCCAGCAGCCCCCGGCTCGGCTACGAGCAGTACTTC
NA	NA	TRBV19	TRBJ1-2	CASRHRAGGEGYTF	TGTGCCAGTAGACACCGCGCGGGGGGCGAAGGCTACACCTTC
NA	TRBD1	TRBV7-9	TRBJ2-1	CASSLDRLQFF	TGTGCCAGCAGCTTGGACAGGCTGCAGTTCTTC
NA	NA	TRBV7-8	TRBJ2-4	CASSVLAYALAKNIQYF	TGTGCCAGCAGCGTCTTAGCGTACGCTCTAGCCAAAAACATTCAGTACTTC
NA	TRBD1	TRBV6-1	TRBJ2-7	CASSVRWTGAFF	TGTGCCAGCAGTGTTCGTTGGACAGGGGCCTTCTTC
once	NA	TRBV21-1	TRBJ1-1	CASRLGPVQTEAFF	TGTGCCAGCAGGCTCGGGCCGGTACAGACTGAAGCTTTCTTT
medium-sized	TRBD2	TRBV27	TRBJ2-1	CASTEGLAGLVDEQFF	TGTGCCAGCACCGAGGGACTAGCGGGATTAGTAGATGAGCAGTTCTTC
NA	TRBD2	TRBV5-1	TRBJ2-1	CASSRGGSGGNEQFF	TGCGCCAGCAGCCGGGGCGGGAGCGGGGGGAATGAGCAGTTCTTC
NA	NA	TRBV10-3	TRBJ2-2	CAINESRVPGGLDGELFF	TGTGCCATCAATGAGTCGAGGGTACCGGGGGGCCTGGACGGGGAGCTGTTTTTT
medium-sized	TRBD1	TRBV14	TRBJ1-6	CASSQAGTAYSPLHF	TGTGCCAGCAGCCAAGCAGGGACAGCTTATTCACCCCTCCACTTT
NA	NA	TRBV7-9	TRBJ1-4	CASSLGASSRNEKLFF	TGTGCCAGCAGCTTAGGGGCTTCTAGCCGGAATGAAAAACTGTTTTTT
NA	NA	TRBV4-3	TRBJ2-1	CASSQDRRANNEQFF	TGCGCCAGCAGCCAAGATCGTCGAGCAAACAATGAGCAGTTCTTC
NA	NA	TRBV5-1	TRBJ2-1	CASRPGDYNEQFF	TGCGCCAGCCGACCCGGAGACTACAATGAGCAGTTCTTC
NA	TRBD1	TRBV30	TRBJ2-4	CAWNPGQGGSIQYF	TGTGCCTGGAACCCCGGACAGGGTGGTTCCATTCAGTACTTC
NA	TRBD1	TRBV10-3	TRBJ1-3	CASHRGGTGGSGNTIYF	TGTGCCAGCCATCGAGGCGGGACAGGGGGCTCAGGAAACACCATATATTTT
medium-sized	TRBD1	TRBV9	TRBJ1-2	CASSPTQQGGIGYTF	TGTGCCAGCAGCCCGACGCAACAGGGGGGGATTGGCTACACCTTC
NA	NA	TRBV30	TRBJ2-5	CAWGTGETQYF	TGTGCCTGGGGGACGGGAGAGACCCAGTACTTC